Presented here are 24 T cell receptor beta chains from one specimen sequenced in a study of control samples from healthy donors and cancer patients. Here immunoSEQ multiplex PCR was the method, and the copy in TCRdb shows in-frame clones only, minus some. The sample has 100,000 or so clones, about four fifths seen once. The sequenced sample was blood. The receptors derive from a woman aged 50 to 60 in good health.

For this clone: Germline and junction disagree at one end, which may indicate a read error. V is TRBV7-9 and J is TRBJ1-1; TRBD1 matches at 8 bases. The germline gives CDR1 SEHNR, CDR2 FQNEAQ (reference sequence). The CDR3 loop spans 14 amino acids. The DNA for the CDR3 is TGTGCCAGCAGCTTAGTAATGACGGGACAGGAGACTTCCTTT. Protein sequence: CASSLVMTGQETSF.

The gene calls are TRBV19 and TRBJ1-5; TRBD1 might be the D (5 bases). CDR1 and CDR2 from the germline V gene are LNHDA and SQIVND (reference sequence). V gave up 1 base and J gave up 2 bases, with 9 bases separating them. This CDR3 is built from 15 residues. The CDR3: CASSIVKGGNQPQHF. For the CDR3, the DNA is TGTGCCAGTAGTATAGTCAAAGGGGGCAATCAGCCCCAGCATTTT.

The rearrangement links TRBV4-3 to TRBJ2-7; D remains unclear. The ends were cut back, 0 bases at V and 0 bases at J, with 6 bases in the middle. The CDR3 extends over 14 amino acids. Germline V gene sequence: CDR1 LGHNA, CDR2 YSLEER. The CDR3 DNA follows: TGCGCCAGCAGCCAAGATGCGAGCTCCTACGAGCAGTACTTC. Its protein is CASSQDASSYEQYF.

This chain connects TRBV28 to TRBJ1-2; possible D gene TRBD1, 6 bases. V shed 3 bases and J shed 4 bases, with 12 bases lying between them. The CDR3 consists of 14 residues. Germline CDR1 MDHEN, CDR2 SYDVKM. CDR3 in DNA: TGTGCCAGCAGTTTTATTAGGGGGTCCTATGGCTACACCTTC. This translates into CASSFIRGSYGYTF.

This chain joins TRBV6-2 or TRBV6-3 and TRBJ2-5; D is unclear. The CDR3 loop spans 14 amino acids. Germline V gives CDR1 MNHEY, CDR2 SVGEGT. V was pared by 6 bases and J by 0 bases, with 11 bases between. The CDR3 loop is CASSQWVNQETQYF. CDR3 bases: TGTGCCAGCAGCCAATGGGTAAACCAAGAGACCCAGTACTTC.

The V call is TRBV11-3, the J call TRBJ2-1; 15 nucleotides agree with TRBD2. The ends lost 2 bases at V and 3 bases at J; junction bases unmatched: 8. The CDR3 has 19 amino acids. Germline CDR1 is SGHNT and CDR2 is YENEEA. Written as DNA, the CDR3 is TGTGCCAGCAGCTTACCCTGGACTAGCGGGAGGGGATTCTACAATGAGCAGTTCTTC. This encodes CASSLPWTSGRGFYNEQFF.

The rearrangement links TRBV11-3 to TRBJ2-7; D gene uncertain. The CDR3 totals 15 residues. With 1 base removed from V and 0 bases from J, the gap between germline ends came to 10 bases. From germline, CDR1 is SGHNT and CDR2 YENEEA. CDR3 region: CASSLGRSSSYEQYF. CDR3 DNA: TGTGCCAGCAGCTTAGGGCGATCCAGCTCCTACGAGCAGTACTTC.

This chain uses TRBV19 with TRBJ2-5, with 8 bases that match TRBD1. Germline-derived CDR1 and CDR2 are LNHDA and SQIVND (reference sequence). There are 14 residues in the CDR3. The V gene end was trimmed by 6 bases and the J gene end by 5 bases; junction bases not matched to a gene: 8. The CDR3, as DNA: TGTGCCAGTAGCACAGGGGGTGGTACGGAGACCCAGTACTTC. It translates to CASSTGGGTETQYF.

The chain couples TRBV27 to TRBJ1-6; D not certain. The V end was cut by 4 bases, the J end by 10 bases, with 11 bases between. The germline CDR1 and CDR2 sequences are MNHEY and SMNVEV (reference sequence). The CDR3 runs to 13 residues. CDR3 DNA sequence: TGTGCCAGCAGTTCCCAGTATCTGTCACCCCTCCACTTT. Protein product: CASSSQYLSPLHF.

Turning to this clone: This CDR3 is also generated by other DNA sequences in the sample. The rearrangement uses TRBV5-1 and TRBJ1-2; TRBD1 matches at 11 bases. This CDR3 region has 15 residues. V was clipped by 0 bases and J by 8 bases; unmatched bases: 6. The germline V gene encodes CDR1 SGHRS and CDR2 YFSETQ. The CDR3 here is CASSLDGTGGGGYTF. The CDR3 nucleotides read TGCGCCAGCAGCTTGGACGGGACAGGGGGGGGCGGCTACACCTTC. Supplemented by reference TRBV5-1 and TRBJ1-2, the full variable domain reads KAGVTQTPRYLIKTRGQQVTLSCSPISGHRSVSWYQQTPGQGLQFLFEYFSETQRNKGNFPGRFSGRQFSNSRSEMNVSTLELGDSALYLCASSLDGTGGGGYTFGSGTRLTVV.

The rearrangement joins TRBV3-1 (or the pseudogene TRBV3-2) to TRBJ1-3; no reliable D call. The germline gives CDR1 LGHDT, CDR2 YNNKEL (reference sequence). The CDR3 sequence is 15 residues long. V was pared by 5 bases and J by 1 base, with 12 bases between. CDR3 sequence reads: CASSTNTRSGNTIYF. The CDR3 DNA follows: TGTGCCAGCAGCACCAATACTAGATCTGGAAACACCATATATTTT.

J is TRBJ1-4 and V is TRBV19; D may be TRBD1 (6 bases). Trimming removed 3 bases from V and 6 bases from J, with 11 bases in between. CDR1 and CDR2 from the germline V gene are LNHDA and SQIVND (reference sequence). The CDR3 runs to 14 residues. The DNA for the CDR3 is TGTGCCAGTAGTATCATGGGGGCGCATGAAAAACTGTTTTTT. Its translation is CASSIMGAHEKLFF.

The V call is TRBV7-9, the J call TRBJ2-1; D not resolved. CDR1 is SEHNR and CDR2 is FQNEAQ in the germline V gene (reference sequence). Trimming took 4 bases from V and 8 from J, leaving 9 bases between them. The CDR3 is 12 residues long. The CDR3 DNA is TGTGCCAGCAGCTCCGCCCTTTATGAGCAGTTCTTC. Its protein is CASSSALYEQFF.

In this sample, this clone turned up a few times. The V and J genes are TRBV2 and TRBJ2-2; TRBD2 agrees at 12 bases. The CDR3 has 16 residues. The ends lost 3 bases at V and 5 bases at J; junction bases unmatched: 4. CDR1 and CDR2 (germline): SNHLY, FYNNEI. DNA for the CDR3: TGTGCCAGCAGTGAGACTAGCGGGAGAGGAACCGGGGAGCTGTTTTTT. Its translation is CASSETSGRGTGELFF.

The chain recombines TRBV27 with TRBJ2-1, with 9 bases aligning to TRBD1. Trimming removed 6 bases from V and 7 bases from J; junction bases left unmatched: 19. The CDR3 totals 18 residues. Per the germline V gene, CDR1 is MNHEY and CDR2 is SMNVEV (reference sequence). Written as DNA, the CDR3 is TGTGCCAGCAGCCAACTACTTACCGGGACAGGGCCCAATAATGAGCAGTTCTTC. It encodes CASSQLLTGTGPNNEQFF.

This clone was seen a few times. V is TRBV27 and J is TRBJ2-7; the match to TRBD1 covers 8 bases. The CDR3 runs to 15 residues. The ends lost 5 bases at V and 2 bases at J; junction bases unmatched: 8. In germline, CDR1 is MNHEY, CDR2 SMNVEV (reference sequence). CDR3 coding DNA: TGTGCCAGCAGTCAGAGACAGGGGCGACCCTACGAGCAGTACTTC. Translated: CASSQRQGRPYEQYF.

The rearrangement joins TRBV6-2 or TRBV6-3 to TRBJ2-5, with D possibly being TRBD2 (8 bases). The CDR3 is 20 residues long. The germline V and J ends were trimmed by 0 bases and 0 bases, with 23 bases remaining between them. In germline, CDR1 is MNHEY, CDR2 SVGEGT. The CDR3 DNA reads TGTGCCAGCAGTTACTCGGCCAGGGGGGGACTAGTCAGGTACCAAGAGACCCAGTACTTC. This sequence encodes CASSYSARGGLVRYQETQYF.

V is TRBV28 and J is TRBJ2-7; the D is unclear. V shed 8 bases and J shed 2 bases, with 7 bases lying between them. This CDR3 has 11 residues. Germline CDR1 and CDR2: MDHEN and SYDVKM. CDR3 loop: CASGSPYEQYF. CDR3 nucleotide sequence: TGTGCCAGCGGATCGCCCTACGAGCAGTACTTC.

This rearrangement joins TRBV4-3 to TRBJ1-2, with 9 bases matching TRBD1. The ends lost 3 bases at V and 8 bases at J; junction bases unmatched: 7. The CDR3 sequence is 14 residues long. Per germline, CDR1 LGHNA and CDR2 YSLEER. DNA for the CDR3: TGCGCCAGCAGCCAGCCCGGACAGGGGTTAGGCTACACCTTC. Amino acid sequence: CASSQPGQGLGYTF.

J is TRBJ2-1 and V is TRBV4-1; TRBD2 matches 7 bases. The J segment lost 3 bases and the V segment lost 0 bases, leaving 5 bases of the junction unmatched. The CDR3 has 16 residues. Looked up from germline, CDR1 is MGHRA and CDR2 is YSYEKL. The CDR3 loop reads CASSQDPGGSYNEQFF. The CDR3 DNA is TGCGCCAGCAGCCAAGATCCCGGGGGGAGCTACAATGAGCAGTTCTTC.

The chain uses TRBV19 and TRBJ2-5; 9 bases are shared with TRBD1. Germline V gene sequence: CDR1 LNHDA, CDR2 SQIVND (reference sequence). J lost 5 bases, V lost 6 bases, and 10 bases had no gene match. The CDR3 length is 15 residues. The CDR3 reads CASRSGQGRGETQYF. CDR3 coding DNA: TGTGCCAGTAGGTCCGGACAGGGGCGCGGGGAGACCCAGTACTTC.

This clone was seen a single time. The chain is built from TRBV2 and TRBJ2-3, with 12 bases fitting TRBD1. The CDR3 sequence is 15 residues long. Germline-derived CDR1 and CDR2 are SNHLY and FYNNEI. Trimming removed 6 bases from V and 4 bases from J; junction bases left unmatched: 5. DNA of the CDR3: TGTGCCAGCAGAACCGGGACAGGGGGCGCAGATACGCAGTATTTT. Residues: CASRTGTGGADTQYF. Full variable domain (missing parts from reference TRBV2 and TRBJ2-3): EPEVTQTPSHQVTQMGQEVILRCVPISNHLYFYWYRQILGQKVEFLVSFYNNEISEKSEIFDDQFSVERPDGSNFTLKIRSTKLEDSAMYFCASRTGTGGADTQYFGPGTRLTVL.

Of note for this clone: The same CDR3 is also encoded by other DNA sequences in this sample. The chain links TRBV12-3 or TRBV12-4 to TRBJ1-2; 8 nucleotides line up with TRBD1. The V and J ends lost 6 bases and 3 bases, in that order; junction bases with no gene match: 3. The CDR3 consists of 13 residues. The CDR3, as DNA: TGTGCCAGCAGCGGACAGGGCTACTATGGCTACACCTTC. Protein product: CASSGQGYYGYTF.

This rearrangement joins TRBV15 to TRBJ1-1, with 7 bases fitting TRBD1. The V gene's germline CDR1 is LNHNV and CDR2 YYDKDF (reference sequence). CDR3 length: 16 residues. V lost 0 bases to trimming and J lost 5 bases; unmatched junction nucleotides: 9. CDR3 region: CATSRDISRGNTEAFF. The CDR3 nucleotides read TGTGCCACCAGCAGAGATATATCCAGGGGGAATACTGAAGCTTTCTTT.